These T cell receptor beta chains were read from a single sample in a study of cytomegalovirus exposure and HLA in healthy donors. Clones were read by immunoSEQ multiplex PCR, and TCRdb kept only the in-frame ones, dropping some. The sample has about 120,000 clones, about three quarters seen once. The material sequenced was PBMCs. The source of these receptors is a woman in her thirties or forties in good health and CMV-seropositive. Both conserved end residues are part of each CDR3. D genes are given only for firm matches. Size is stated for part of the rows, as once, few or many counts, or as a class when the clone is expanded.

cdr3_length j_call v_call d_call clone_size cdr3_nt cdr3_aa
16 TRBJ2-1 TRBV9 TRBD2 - TGTGCCAGCAGCGCAGATATAGCGGGGGGTTCGGATGAGCAGTTCTTC CASSADIAGGSDEQFF
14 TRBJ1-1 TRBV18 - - TGTGCCAGCTCAGAACAGGGAGACCACACTGAAGCTTTCTTT CASSEQGDHTEAFF
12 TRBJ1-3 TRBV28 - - TGTGCCAGCTATAGCTCTGGAAACACCATATATTTT CASYSSGNTIYF
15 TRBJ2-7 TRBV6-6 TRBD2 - TGTGCCAGCAGACTTAGCGGGGGGAGCTCCTACGAGCAGTACTTC CASRLSGGSSYEQYF
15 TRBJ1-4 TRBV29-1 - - TGCAGCGTCGGTCGAAACGGGGGGCATAATGAAAAACTGTTTTTT CSVGRNGGHNEKLFF
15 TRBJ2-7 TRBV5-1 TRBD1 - TGCGCCAGCAGCTTACTAGGGACAGGTCTTATGGAGCAGTACTTC CASSLLGTGLMEQYF
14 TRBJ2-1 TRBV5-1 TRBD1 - TGCGCCAGCAGCTTGGGACAGGGTAACAATGAGCAGTTCTTC CASSLGQGNNEQFF
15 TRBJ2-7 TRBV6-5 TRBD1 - TGTGCCAGCAGTTATGAGCGACAGGGAAACTACGAGCAGTACTTC CASSYERQGNYEQYF
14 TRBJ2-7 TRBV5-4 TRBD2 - TGTGCCAGCAGCTCTGCGGGGGGTTTATACGAGCAGTACTTC CASSSAGGLYEQYF
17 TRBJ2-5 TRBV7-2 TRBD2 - TGTGCCAGCAGCTTAGTATCCCTAGCGGGGGGACCAGAGACCCAGTACTTC CASSLVSLAGGPETQYF
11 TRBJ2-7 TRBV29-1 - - TGCAGCGTTGCTTGGCGGTACGAGCAGTACTTC CSVAWRYEQYF
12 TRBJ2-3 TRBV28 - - TGTGCCAGCAGTTTGGACACGGGTACGCAGTATTTT CASSLDTGTQYF
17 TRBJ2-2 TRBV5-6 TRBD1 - TGTGCCAGCTCAAACTACCGACAGGGGGCAAACACCGGGGAGCTGTTTTTT CASSNYRQGANTGELFF
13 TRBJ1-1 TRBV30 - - TGTGCCTGGAGTGTACAGCCCAACACTGAAGCTTTCTTT CAWSVQPNTEAFF
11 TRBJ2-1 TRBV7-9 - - TGTGCCAGCAGCTTAATCTATGAGCAGTTCTTC CASSLIYEQFF
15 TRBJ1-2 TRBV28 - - TGTGCCAGCAGTTCCACAGGGTATTCGCACTATGGCTACACCTTC CASSSTGYSHYGYTF
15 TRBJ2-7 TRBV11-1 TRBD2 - TGTGCCAGCAGCCCAGGGACTAGCGGGGATTACGAGCAGTACTTC CASSPGTSGDYEQYF
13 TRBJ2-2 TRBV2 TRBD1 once TGTGCCAGCAGGGCCCAGGGGGCTGGGGAGCTGTTTTTT CASRAQGAGELFF
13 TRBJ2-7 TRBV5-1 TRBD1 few TGCGCCAGCAGCCCGGGACAGCCCTACGAGCAGTACTTC CASSPGQPYEQYF
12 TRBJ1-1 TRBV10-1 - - TGCGCCAGCAGTGGGGCCAACACTGAAGCTTTCTTT CASSGANTEAFF